This T cell receptor beta chain derives from a study of blood T cell repertoires in COVID-19 (TCRdb year 2020). Study-wide context: Samples from collaborators originated in the United States, Italy and Spain and spanned both the acute and convalescent phases of COVID-19. The repertoires were released in a freely available public database intended as a resource for research on the immune response to SARS-CoV-2. HLA class I and class II types, where available, came from metadata supplied by the sample provider rather than from assay-based typing. The prospective study material was composed of cDNA or gDNA derived from T cells, B-cell-depleted T cells, or PBMCs. The samples were drawn from two sources: the first 160 participants of the ongoing ImmuneRACE study, and 1,000 to 1,500 subjects contributed by 6 global collaborators. The sample metadata nearly always contained a de-identified subject ID, COVID-19 status, age in years and sex. Subjects who had been exposed to COVID-19, were actively infected with it, or had recovered from it provided the deeply sampled blood TCRbeta repertoires that made up the dataset. Results and caveats for the whole study, not just this receptor: The amount of clinical and demographic metadata varied by source and participant and was provided uncurated.

TCRbeta CDR3 regions were amplified from genomic DNA by means of the immunoSEQ Assay, a bias-controlled multiplex PCR. Concerning the study's data processing: The number of nucleated cells in each sample was estimated from the amplification of reference gene primers within the assay. Sequence reads were collapsed and filtered to measure the absolute abundance of every unique TCRbeta CDR3 rearrangement. Productive Simpson clonality was computed per sample as the square root of Simpson's diversity index over productive rearrangements. TCRdb took over this immuneACCESS table, retaining in-frame rearrangements with V and J assigned. Such tables are incomplete; in checked studies, under half of the missing clones stem from an unresolved V gene, and the remainder is unexplained. V and J calls plus clone size are reproduced from that table; the DNA served to infer D and trimming. The table for this sample lists around 270,000 clones; approximately 84% of them were counted only once. Of the sample, approximately 15% is held by the ten largest clones.

At one collaborating source in Seattle, patients were enrolled during active infection and were followed longitudinally through the course of disease. Whole blood was collected in K2EDTA tubes by collaborating institutions according to the institutions' own protocols. Collaborator samples were shipped for TCRbeta analysis as frozen whole blood, isolated PBMCs, or DNA extracted from either sample type. V is pruned by 7 bases and J by 1 base, leaving 6 bases of the junction without a gene match. The CDR3 covers 14 residues, taking in both the cysteine and the phenylalanine. This entry keeps only the CDR3 DNA: 42 bases, framed from base 1. Based on the germline V gene (reference sequence), the CDR1 and CDR2 sequences are MNHNY and SVGAGI. A remark on this clone: Its target antigen remains unknown. Per-base qualities were not stored, and no clone one base away is much larger.

Recombination joined TRBV6-6 with TRBJ2-7, with 8 central nucleotides matching TRBD2. Sequencing was done on a sample of peripheral blood. The sequence came from a person between 65 and 79 years old with COVID-19, enrolled during active disease. The CDR3 region has the sequence CASTGGARSYEQYF. DNA sequence: TGTGCCAGCACCGGGGGGGCTAGGTCCTACGAGCAGTACTTC.